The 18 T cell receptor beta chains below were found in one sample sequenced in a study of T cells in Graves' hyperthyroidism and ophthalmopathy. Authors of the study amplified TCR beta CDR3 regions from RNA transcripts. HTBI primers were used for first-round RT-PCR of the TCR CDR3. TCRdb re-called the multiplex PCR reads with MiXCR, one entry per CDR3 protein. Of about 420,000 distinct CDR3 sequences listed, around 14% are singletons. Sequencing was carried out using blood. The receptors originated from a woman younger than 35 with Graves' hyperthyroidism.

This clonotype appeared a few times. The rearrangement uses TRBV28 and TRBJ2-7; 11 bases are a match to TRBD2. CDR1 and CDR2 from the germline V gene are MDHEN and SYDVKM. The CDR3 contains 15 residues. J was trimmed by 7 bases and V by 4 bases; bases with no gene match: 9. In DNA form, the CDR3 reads TGTGCCAGCAGTTCGGTAGCGGGAGGGGAGTGGGAGCAGTACTTC. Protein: CASSSVAGGEWEQYF. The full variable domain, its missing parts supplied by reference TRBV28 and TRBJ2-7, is DVKVTQSSRYLVKRTGEKVFLECVQDMDHENMFWYRQDPGLGLRLIYFSYDVKMKEKGDIPEGYSVSREKKERFSLILESASTNQTSMYLCASSSVAGGEWEQYFGPGTRLTVT.

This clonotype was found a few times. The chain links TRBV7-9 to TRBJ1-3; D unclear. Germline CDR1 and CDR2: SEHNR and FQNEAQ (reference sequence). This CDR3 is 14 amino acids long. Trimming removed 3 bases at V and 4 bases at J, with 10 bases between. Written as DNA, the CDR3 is TGTGCCAGCAGCTTTGCTCTTGGAGGAAACACCATATATTTT. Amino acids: CASSFALGGNTIYF.

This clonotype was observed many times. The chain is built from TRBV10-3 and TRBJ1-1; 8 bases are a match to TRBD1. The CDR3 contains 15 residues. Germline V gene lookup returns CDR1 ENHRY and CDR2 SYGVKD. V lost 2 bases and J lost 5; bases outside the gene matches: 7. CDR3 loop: CAISETGGGRTEAFF. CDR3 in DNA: TGTGCCATCAGTGAGACAGGGGGGGGACGGACTGAAGCTTTCTTT.

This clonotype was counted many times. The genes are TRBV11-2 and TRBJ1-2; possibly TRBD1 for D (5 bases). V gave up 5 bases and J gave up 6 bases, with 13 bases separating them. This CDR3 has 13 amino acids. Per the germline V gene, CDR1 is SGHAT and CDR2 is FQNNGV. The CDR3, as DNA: TGTGCCAGCAGCCACGGGGGGGGAGATGGCTACACCTTC. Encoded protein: CASSHGGGDGYTF. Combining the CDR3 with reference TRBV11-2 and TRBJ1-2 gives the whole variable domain EAGVAQSPRYKIIEKRQSVAFWCNPISGHATLYWYQQILGQGPKLLIQFQNNGVVDDSQLPKDRFSAERLKGVDSTLKIQPAKLEDSAVYLCASSHGGGDGYTFGSGTRLTVV.

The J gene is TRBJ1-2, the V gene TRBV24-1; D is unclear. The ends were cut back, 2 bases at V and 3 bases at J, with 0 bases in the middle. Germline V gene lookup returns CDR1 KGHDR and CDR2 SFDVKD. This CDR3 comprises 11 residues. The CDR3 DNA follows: TGTGCCACCAGTGATTACTATGGCTACACCTTC. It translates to CATSDYYGYTF.

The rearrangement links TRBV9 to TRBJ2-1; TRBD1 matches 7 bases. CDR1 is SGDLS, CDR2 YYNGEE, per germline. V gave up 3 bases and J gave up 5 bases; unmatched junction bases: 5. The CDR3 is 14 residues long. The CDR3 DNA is TGTGCCAGCAGCGAAGGACAGGAAGACAATGAGCAGTTCTTC. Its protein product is CASSEGQEDNEQFF.

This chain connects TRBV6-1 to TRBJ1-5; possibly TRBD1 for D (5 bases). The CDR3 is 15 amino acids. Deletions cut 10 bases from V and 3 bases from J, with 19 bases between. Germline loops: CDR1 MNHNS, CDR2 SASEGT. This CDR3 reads CATTAGTGYNQPQHF. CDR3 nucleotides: TGTGCCACCACTGCCGGGACGGGGTACAATCAGCCCCAGCATTTT.

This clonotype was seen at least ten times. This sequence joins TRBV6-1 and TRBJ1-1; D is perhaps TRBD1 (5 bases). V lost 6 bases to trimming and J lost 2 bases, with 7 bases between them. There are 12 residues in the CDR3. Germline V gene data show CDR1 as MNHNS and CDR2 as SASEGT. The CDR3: CASSRANTEAFF. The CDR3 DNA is TGTGCCAGCAGCAGGGCTAACACTGAAGCTTTCTTT.

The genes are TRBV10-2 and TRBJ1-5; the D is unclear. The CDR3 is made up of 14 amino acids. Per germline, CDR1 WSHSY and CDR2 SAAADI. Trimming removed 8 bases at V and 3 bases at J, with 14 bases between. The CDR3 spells CASRPRGDNQPQHF. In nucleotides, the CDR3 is TGCGCCAGCCGCCCGCGGGGTGACAATCAGCCCCAGCATTTT.

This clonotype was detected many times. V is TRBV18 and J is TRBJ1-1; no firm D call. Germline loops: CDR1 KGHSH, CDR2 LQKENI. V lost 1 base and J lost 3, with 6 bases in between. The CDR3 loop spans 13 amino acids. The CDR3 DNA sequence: TGTGCCAGCTCACCACAGGGTGACACTGAAGCTTTCTTT. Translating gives CASSPQGDTEAFF.

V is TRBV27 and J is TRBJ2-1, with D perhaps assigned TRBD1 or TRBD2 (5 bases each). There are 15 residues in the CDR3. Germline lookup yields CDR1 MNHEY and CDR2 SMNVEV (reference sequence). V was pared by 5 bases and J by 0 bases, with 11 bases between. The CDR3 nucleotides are TGTGCCAGCAGTGGGGCTGCGGGCTCCTACAATGAGCAGTTCTTC. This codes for CASSGAAGSYNEQFF.

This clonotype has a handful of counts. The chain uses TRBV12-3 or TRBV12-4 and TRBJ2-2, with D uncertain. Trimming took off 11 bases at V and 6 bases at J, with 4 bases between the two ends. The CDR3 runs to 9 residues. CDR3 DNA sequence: TGTGCCGGGGCCGGGGAGCTGTTTTTT. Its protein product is CAGAGELFF.

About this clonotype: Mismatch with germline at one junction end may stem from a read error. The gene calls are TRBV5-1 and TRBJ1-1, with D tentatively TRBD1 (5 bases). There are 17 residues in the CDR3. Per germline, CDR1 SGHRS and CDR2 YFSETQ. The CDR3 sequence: CASSPRTWAGMNTEAFF. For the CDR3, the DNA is TGTGCCAGCAGCCCCAGAACGTGGGCAGGGATGAACACTGAAGCTTTCTTT.

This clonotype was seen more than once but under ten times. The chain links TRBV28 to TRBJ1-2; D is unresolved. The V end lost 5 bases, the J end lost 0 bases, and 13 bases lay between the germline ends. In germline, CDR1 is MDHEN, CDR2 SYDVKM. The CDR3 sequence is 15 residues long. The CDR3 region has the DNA TGTGCCAGCAGTCTATCGCGGAAAGCTAACTATGGCTACACCTTC. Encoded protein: CASSLSRKANYGYTF.

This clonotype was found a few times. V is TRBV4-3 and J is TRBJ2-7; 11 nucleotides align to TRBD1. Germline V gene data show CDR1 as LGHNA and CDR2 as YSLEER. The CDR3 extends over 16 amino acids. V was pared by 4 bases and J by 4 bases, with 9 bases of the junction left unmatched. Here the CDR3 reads CASSRVRDRGSYEQYF. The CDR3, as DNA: TGCGCCAGCAGCCGAGTCCGGGACAGGGGGAGTTACGAGCAGTACTTC.

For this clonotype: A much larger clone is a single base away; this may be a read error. The CDR3 loop is CASSDTSGGFNEQFF. DNA of the CDR3: TGTGCCAGCAGTGACACTAGCGGGGGGTTCAATGAGCAGTTCTTC. The chain couples TRBV27 to TRBJ2-1; TRBD2 matches at 12 bases. From germline, CDR1 is MNHEY and CDR2 SMNVEV (reference sequence). V shed 5 bases, J shed 6 bases, and the junction held 5 bases outside the gene matches. This CDR3 comprises 15 residues.

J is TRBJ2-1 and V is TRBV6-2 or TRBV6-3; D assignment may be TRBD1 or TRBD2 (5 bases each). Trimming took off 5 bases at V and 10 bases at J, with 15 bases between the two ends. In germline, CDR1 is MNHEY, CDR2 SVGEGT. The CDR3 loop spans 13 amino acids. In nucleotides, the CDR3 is TGTGCCAGCAGTACCAAGGGACCCTTCGAGCAGTTCTTC. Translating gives CASSTKGPFEQFF.

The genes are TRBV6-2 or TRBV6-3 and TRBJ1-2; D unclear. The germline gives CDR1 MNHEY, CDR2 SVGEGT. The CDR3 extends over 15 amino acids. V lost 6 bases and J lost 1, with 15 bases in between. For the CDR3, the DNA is TGTGCCAGCAGCTTCCCGGGAAGCATTAACTATGGCTACACCTTC. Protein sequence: CASSFPGSINYGYTF.